This is a list of T cell receptor beta chains from one sample in a study of control samples from healthy donors and cancer patients. Sequenced by immunoSEQ multiplex PCR; TCRdb stores in-frame clones only, minus some. In the table there are about 110,000 clones, about 80% of which are singletons. Source material: blood. The receptor source for this set is a young man in good health. The CDR3 runs from the conserved cysteine through the conserved F or W. The order of the fields is D gene, V gene, J gene, clone size, CDR3 protein, CDR3 DNA. A D gene is named only where the DNA matches it firmly. A clone size is listed for some rows: how often the clone was seen (once, few, many), or a class if it is expanded.

>.|TRBV7-6|TRBJ1-1|.
CASSLTVNTEAFF
TGTGCCAGCAGCCTGACGGTGAACACTGAAGCTTTCTTT
>.|TRBV12-3/TRBV12-4|TRBJ1-6|.
CASSLQMASPLHF
TGTGCCAGCAGTCTCCAGATGGCTTCACCCCTCCACTTT
>.|TRBV19|TRBJ1-2|.
CASSIGEVNYGYTF
TGTGCCAGTAGTATAGGTGAGGTCAACTATGGCTACACCTTC
>.|TRBV5-4|TRBJ1-1|.
CASSLEMTRPNTEAFF
TGTGCCAGCAGCCTGGAAATGACACGACCCAACACTGAAGCTTTCTTT
>.|TRBV10-2|TRBJ1-1|.
CASQYTGNTEAFF
TGCGCCAGCCAATACACAGGGAACACTGAAGCTTTCTTT
>.|TRBV29-1|TRBJ1-4|.
CSGGESPYVEKLFF
TGCAGCGGTGGCGAGAGCCCCTACGTAGAAAAACTGTTTTTT
>TRBD1|TRBV28|TRBJ2-1|.
CASRSQGRDEQFF
TGTGCCAGCAGATCACAGGGGCGAGATGAGCAGTTCTTC
>.|TRBV12-2|TRBJ2-7|.
CASRSEGLAGGLRESYEQYF
TGTGCAAGTCGCTCAGAGGGGCTAGCGGGGGGACTTAGGGAGTCCTACGAGCAGTACTTC
>TRBD1|TRBV24-1|TRBJ1-5|few
CATSGQGNQPQHF
TGTGCCACCAGCGGACAGGGCAATCAGCCCCAGCATTTT
>.|TRBV3-1/TRBV3-2|TRBJ2-3|.
CASSQVRNSATTQYF
TGTGCCAGCAGCCAAGTTCGTAATAGCGCGACTACGCAGTATTTT
>.|TRBV6-4|TRBJ1-2|.
CASSPDRNYGYTF
TGTGCCAGCAGTCCCGACAGGAACTATGGCTACACCTTC
>TRBD1|TRBV12-5|TRBJ1-1|.
CAYRQGPMNTEAFF
TGTGCTTATCGACAGGGGCCTATGAACACTGAAGCTTTCTTT
>.|TRBV27|TRBJ1-1|.
CATQDKWGTEAFF
TGTGCCACCCAGGACAAATGGGGCACTGAAGCTTTCTTT
>TRBD1|TRBV2|TRBJ1-1|once
CASSLTGGRTEAFF
TGTGCCAGCAGTCTGACAGGGGGTAGGACTGAAGCTTTCTTT
>TRBD1|TRBV6-5|TRBJ1-4|.
CATRLTGTNEKLFF
TGTGCCACCCGCCTGACAGGGACTAATGAAAAACTGTTTTTT
>.|TRBV5-1|TRBJ2-5|once
CASSLLGETQYF
TGCGCCAGCAGCTTGCTGGGAGAGACCCAGTACTTC
>.|TRBV6-5|TRBJ1-5|.
CASSPWTAYQPQHF
TGTGCCAGCAGTCCCTGGACAGCGTATCAGCCCCAGCATTTT
>.|TRBV4-1|TRBJ1-1|few
CASSQGRGDIMNTEAFF
TGCGCCAGCAGCCAAGGACGCGGGGATATCATGAACACTGAAGCTTTCTTT
>.|TRBV5-1|TRBJ2-2|.
CASGSQGRDTGELFF
TGCGCCAGCGGGTCTCAGGGGCGAGACACCGGGGAGCTGTTTTTT
>.|TRBV5-1|TRBJ1-1|once
CASSFGLLQNTEAFF
TGCGCCAGCAGTTTTGGACTGCTCCAGAACACTGAAGCTTTCTTT
>TRBD1|TRBV5-1|TRBJ2-2|.
CASSSPRQGPTNTGELFF
TGCGCCAGCAGCTCCCCCAGACAGGGACCCACGAACACCGGGGAGCTGTTTTTT
>.|TRBV7-2|TRBJ2-1|.
CASSLVVGNNEQFF
TGTGCCAGCAGCTTAGTCGTGGGGAACAATGAGCAGTTCTTC
>.|TRBV19|TRBJ1-5|.
CASTRQRGSNQPQHF
TGTGCCAGTACGAGACAGAGAGGTAGCAATCAGCCCCAGCATTTT
>.|TRBV27|TRBJ2-2|few
CASSSQGVIDTGELFF
TGTGCCAGCAGTTCCCAGGGTGTTATAGACACCGGGGAGCTGTTTTTT
>.|TRBV7-2|TRBJ1-5|.
CASSSAYGEPQHF
TGTGCCAGCAGCTCTGCCTATGGAGAGCCCCAGCATTTT
>TRBD1|TRBV19|TRBJ2-7|.
CASSLRTGSPYEQYF
TGTGCCAGTAGTCTAAGGACAGGGAGCCCCTACGAGCAGTACTTC
>.|TRBV7-2|TRBJ2-2|.
CASSLRQSITGELFF
TGTGCCAGCAGCTTGAGGCAGAGCATTACCGGGGAGCTGTTTTTT